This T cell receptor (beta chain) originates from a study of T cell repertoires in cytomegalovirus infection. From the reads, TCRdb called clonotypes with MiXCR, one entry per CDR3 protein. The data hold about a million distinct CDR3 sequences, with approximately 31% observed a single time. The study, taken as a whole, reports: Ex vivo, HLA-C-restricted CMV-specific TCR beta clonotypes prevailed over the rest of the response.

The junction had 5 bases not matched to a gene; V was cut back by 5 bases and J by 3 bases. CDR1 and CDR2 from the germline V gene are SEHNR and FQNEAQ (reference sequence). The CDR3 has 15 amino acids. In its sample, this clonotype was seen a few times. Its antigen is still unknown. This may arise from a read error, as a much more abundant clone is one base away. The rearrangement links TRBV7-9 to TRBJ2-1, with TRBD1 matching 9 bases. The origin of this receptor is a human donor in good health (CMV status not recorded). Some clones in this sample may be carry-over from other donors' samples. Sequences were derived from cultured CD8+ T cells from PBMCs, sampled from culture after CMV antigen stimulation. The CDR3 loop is CASSPPDRGYNEQFF. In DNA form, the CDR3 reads TGTGCCAGCAGCCCCCCGGACAGGGGCTACAATGAGCAGTTCTTC.